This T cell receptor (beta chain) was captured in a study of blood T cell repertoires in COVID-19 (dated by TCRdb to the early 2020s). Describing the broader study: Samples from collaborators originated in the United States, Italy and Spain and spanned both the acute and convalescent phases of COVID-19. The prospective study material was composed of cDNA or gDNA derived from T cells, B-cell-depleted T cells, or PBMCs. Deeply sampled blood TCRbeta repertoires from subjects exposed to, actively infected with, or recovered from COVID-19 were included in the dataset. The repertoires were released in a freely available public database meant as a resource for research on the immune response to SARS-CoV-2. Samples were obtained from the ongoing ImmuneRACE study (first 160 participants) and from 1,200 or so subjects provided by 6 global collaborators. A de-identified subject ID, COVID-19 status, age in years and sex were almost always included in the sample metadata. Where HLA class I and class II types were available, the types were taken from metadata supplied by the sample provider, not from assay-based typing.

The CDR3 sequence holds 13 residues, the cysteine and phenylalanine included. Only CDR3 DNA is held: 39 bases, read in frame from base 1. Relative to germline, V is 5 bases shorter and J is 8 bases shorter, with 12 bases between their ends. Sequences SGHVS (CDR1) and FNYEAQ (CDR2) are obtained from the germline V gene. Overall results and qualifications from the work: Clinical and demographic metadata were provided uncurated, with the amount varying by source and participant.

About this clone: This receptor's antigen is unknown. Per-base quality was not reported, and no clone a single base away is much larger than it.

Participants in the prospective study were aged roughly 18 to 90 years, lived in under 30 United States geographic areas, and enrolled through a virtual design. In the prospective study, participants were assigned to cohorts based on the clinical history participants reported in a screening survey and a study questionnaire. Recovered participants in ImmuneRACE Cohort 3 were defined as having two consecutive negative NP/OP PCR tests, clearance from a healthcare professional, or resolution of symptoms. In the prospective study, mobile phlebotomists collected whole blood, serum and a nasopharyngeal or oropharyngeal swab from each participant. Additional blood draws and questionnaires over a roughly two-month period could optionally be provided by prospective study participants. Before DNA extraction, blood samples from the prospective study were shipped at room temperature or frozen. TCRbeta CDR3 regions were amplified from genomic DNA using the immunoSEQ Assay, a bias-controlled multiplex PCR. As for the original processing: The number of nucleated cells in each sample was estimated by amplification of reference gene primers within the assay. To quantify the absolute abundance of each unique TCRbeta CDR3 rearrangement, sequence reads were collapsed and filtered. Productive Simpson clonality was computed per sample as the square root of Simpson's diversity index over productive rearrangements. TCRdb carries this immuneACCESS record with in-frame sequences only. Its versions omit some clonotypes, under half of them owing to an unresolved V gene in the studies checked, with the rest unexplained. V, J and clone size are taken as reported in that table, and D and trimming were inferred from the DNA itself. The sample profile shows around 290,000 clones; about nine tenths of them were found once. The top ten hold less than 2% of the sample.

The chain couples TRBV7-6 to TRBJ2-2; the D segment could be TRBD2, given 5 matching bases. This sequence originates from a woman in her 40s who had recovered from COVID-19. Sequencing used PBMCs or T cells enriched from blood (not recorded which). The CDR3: CASSPTVAGELFF. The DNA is TGTGCCAGCAGCCCTACCGTAGCGGGGGAGCTGTTTTTT.